The clone carrying this T cell receptor beta chain is a singleton in its sample. What it binds is not known. The sample comes from a study of T cell responses to AZD1222 COVID-19 vaccine. Whole-study results and caveats: Reportedly, nearly half of unique spike TCRs recognized epitopes outside B.1.351/B.1.1.7 mutations. In all cases, repertoires were sampled only after the peak T cell response. The donor group comprised mostly white British people and more females; the analysis possibly underestimated clonal diversity. Baseline testing showed seropositivity in only six AZD1222 recipients.

Sequenced by immunoSEQ multiplex PCR; TCRdb stores in-frame clones only, minus some. In the table there are about 79,000 clones, just over 90% of which are singletons. This CDR3 contains 13 residues. Germline values: CDR1 LNHDA, CDR2 SQIVND (reference sequence). The germline V and J ends were trimmed by 1 base and 7 bases, with 7 bases remaining between them. The chain links TRBV19 to TRBJ2-2; D is ambiguous. Here the sequenced sample was peripheral blood, taken on day 0 of MenACWY control vaccination. This TCR came from an adult in good health. The CDR3: CASSIGLHGELFF. The DNA of the CDR3 is TGTGCCAGTAGTATAGGACTTCACGGGGAGCTGTTTTTT.